Listed below are T cell receptor beta chains from one sample, sequenced in a study of human T cells and chemical hapten exposure. Each CDR3 protein gets one entry after TCRdb re-called the RACE reads with MiXCR. The table lists about 110,000 distinct CDR3 sequences, roughly 12% of them singletons. The sample was whole blood, taken in connection with sensitization to the hapten diphenylcyclopropenone (DPC). These receptor sequences come from a woman in her forties or fifties with alopecia areata. Some clones in this sample may be carry-over from other donors' samples. The CDR3 runs from the conserved cysteine through the conserved F or W. Fields, in order: V gene, clone size, D gene, J gene, CDR3 DNA, CDR3 protein. A D gene is named only where the DNA matches it firmly. Only part of the rows carry a size: once, few, many, or a class if the clone is expanded.

V: TRBV18; size: .; D: .; J: TRBJ2-2; DNA: TGTGCCAGCTCCACCCGCGGAGGTGGCACCGGGGAGCTGTTTTTT; CDR3: CASSTRGGGTGELFF
V: TRBV27; size: many; D: .; J: TRBJ1-1; DNA: TGTGCCAGCAGTTTAGCCCAGGGGCGAAAAGCTTTCTTT; CDR3: CASSLAQGRKAFF
V: TRBV4-1; size: once; D: .; J: TRBJ2-7; DNA: TGCGCCAGCAGCCAAGATGCGAGGGACGAGCAGTACTTC; CDR3: CASSQDARDEQYF
V: TRBV20-1; size: .; D: .; J: TRBJ2-5; DNA: TGCAGTGGGGGAGAGACCCAGTACTTC; CDR3: CSGGETQYF
V: TRBV4-1; size: .; D: .; J: TRBJ1-5; DNA: TGCGCCAGCAGCCAAGATCTTGGCAATCAGCCCCAGCATTTT; CDR3: CASSQDLGNQPQHF
V: TRBV20-1; size: few; D: TRBD1; J: TRBJ2-3; DNA: TGCAGTGCTCCCACAGGGGTGGATACGCAGTATTTT; CDR3: CSAPTGVDTQYF
V: TRBV11-2; size: .; D: TRBD2; J: TRBJ2-5; DNA: TGTGCCAGCAGCCCAGGACTAGCGGGAGTCCGAGAGACCCAGTACTTC; CDR3: CASSPGLAGVRETQYF
V: TRBV10-1; size: few; D: .; J: TRBJ2-7; DNA: TGCGCCAGCAGTGAGGCCCACACGAGACGAGCCAAGTACTTC; CDR3: CASSEAHTRRAKYF
V: TRBV19; size: many; D: TRBD1; J: TRBJ2-4; DNA: TGTGCCAGTACCCAGACAGGGGGCGCCGGCATTCAGTACTTC; CDR3: CASTQTGGAGIQYF
V: TRBV20-1; size: .; D: .; J: TRBJ2-7; DNA: TGCAGTGCCGCGGGACGCGGCTCCTACGAGCAGTACTTC; CDR3: CSAAGRGSYEQYF
V: TRBV7-8; size: few; D: .; J: TRBJ1-5; DNA: TGTGCCAGCAGCTTATCGTTCAGGACAGCCTTTAGTAGCAATCAGCCCCAGCATTTT; CDR3: CASSLSFRTAFSSNQPQHF
V: TRBV24-1; size: .; D: TRBD1; J: TRBJ2-1; DNA: TGTGCCACCAGTGATTCTACAGGGGGGCGGTACAATGAGCAGTTCTTC; CDR3: CATSDSTGGRYNEQFF
V: TRBV5-5; size: few; D: TRBD2; J: TRBJ2-1; DNA: TGTGCCAGCAGCTTGGAAGGGAGGGCCCCCAATGAGCAGTTCTTC; CDR3: CASSLEGRAPNEQFF
V: TRBV3-1; size: many; D: .; J: TRBJ2-3; DNA: TGTGCCAGCAGCCAAGGGGACCCCCGGTATACGCAGTATTTT; CDR3: CASSQGDPRYTQYF
V: TRBV24-1; size: .; D: TRBD1; J: TRBJ1-1; DNA: TGTGCCACCGGAGGAACAGGGGACACTGAAGCTTTCTTT; CDR3: CATGGTGDTEAFF
V: TRBV28; size: few; D: TRBD2; J: TRBJ2-7; DNA: TGTGCCAGCAGTCAGGGGACTAGCGGGAGTCGTGAGCAGTACTTC; CDR3: CASSQGTSGSREQYF
V: TRBV20-1; size: many; D: .; J: TRBJ2-1; DNA: TGCAGTGCTGGTCAGCTCACTGAGCAGTTCTTC; CDR3: CSAGQLTEQFF
V: TRBV28; size: .; D: .; J: TRBJ1-6; DNA: TGTGCCAGCAGTTTATTAGAAAGCTCCTATAATTCACCCCTCCACTTT; CDR3: CASSLLESSYNSPLHF
V: TRBV3-1; size: .; D: .; J: TRBJ1-2; DNA: TGTGCCAGCAGCCAATCAGGGACGCATGGCTACACCTTC; CDR3: CASSQSGTHGYTF
V: TRBV7-6; size: few; D: .; J: TRBJ1-3; DNA: TGTGCCAGCAGCTACACAGGGTTTGGAAACACCATATATTTT; CDR3: CASSYTGFGNTIYF